These T cell receptor beta chains were read from a single sample in a study of blood T cell repertoires in COVID-19. The assay was immunoSEQ multiplex PCR, and TCRdb's table has in-frame clones only and misses some. Of under 150,000 clones listed, over 75% were seen once; the top ten hold about 7.3%. Sample: peripheral blood. These receptors all stem from a man aged 45-60 years with acute or convalescent COVID-19. Both conserved end residues are part of each CDR3. The order of the fields is CDR3 protein, CDR3 DNA, D gene, CDR3 length, clone size, J gene, V gene. A D gene is named only where the DNA matches it firmly. Clone size is given for some rows only: seen once, a few or many times, or a class if the clone is expanded.

CDR3: CASSSGVKNEAFF
DNA: TGTGCCAGCAGTAGCGGGGTCAAAAATGAAGCTTTCTTT
D: -
length: 13
size: once
J: TRBJ1-1
V: TRBV6-5

CDR3: CASSLAGDEQYF
DNA: TGTGCCAGCAGCTTAGCAGGGGACGAGCAGTACTTC
D: -
length: 12
size: once
J: TRBJ2-7
V: TRBV7-9

CDR3: CASSLGLDRRNTEAFF
DNA: TGCGCCAGCAGCTTGGGCCTCGACAGGAGGAACACTGAAGCTTTCTTT
D: -
length: 16
size: once
J: TRBJ1-1
V: TRBV5-1

CDR3: CASSPPPGASEQYF
DNA: TGTGCCAGCTCACCCCCACCGGGAGCGAGCGAGCAGTACTTC
D: -
length: 14
size: -
J: TRBJ2-7
V: TRBV18

CDR3: CASSLSAGTNYGYTF
DNA: TGTGCCAGCAGCTTATCTGCAGGGACTAACTATGGCTACACCTTC
D: -
length: 15
size: -
J: TRBJ1-2
V: TRBV11-2

CDR3: CASSLMPGDSYNEQFF
DNA: TGCGCCAGCAGCTTGATGCCGGGAGACTCCTACAATGAGCAGTTCTTC
D: -
length: 16
size: once
J: TRBJ2-1
V: TRBV5-1

CDR3: CASSQDLGRETQYF
DNA: TGTGCCAGCAGCCAAGATCTCGGTCGGGAGACCCAGTACTTC
D: -
length: 14
size: -
J: TRBJ2-5
V: TRBV3-1/TRBV3-2

CDR3: CASSTQGSDEQYF
DNA: TGCGCCAGCAGTACACAGGGGTCGGACGAGCAGTACTTC
D: TRBD1
length: 13
size: -
J: TRBJ2-7
V: TRBV5-1

CDR3: CAWSVLGLGDHGYTF
DNA: TGTGCCTGGAGTGTACTAGGTTTGGGAGATCATGGCTACACCTTC
D: -
length: 15
size: -
J: TRBJ1-2
V: TRBV30

CDR3: CASSVAPSGDTQYF
DNA: TGTGCCAGCAGCGTAGCCCCTAGCGGAGATACGCAGTATTTT
D: TRBD2
length: 14
size: -
J: TRBJ2-3
V: TRBV9

CDR3: CAPGQDHEKLFF
DNA: TGTGCACCGGGACAGGATCATGAAAAACTGTTTTTT
D: TRBD1
length: 12
size: -
J: TRBJ1-4
V: TRBV7-9

CDR3: CASSEGGVLYGYTF
DNA: TGTGCCAGCAGTGAAGGCGGGGTTCTCTATGGCTACACCTTC
D: -
length: 14
size: -
J: TRBJ1-2
V: TRBV2

CDR3: CASSHGLAGSEQFF
DNA: TGTGCCAGCAGCCACGGACTAGCGGGAAGTGAGCAGTTCTTC
D: TRBD2
length: 14
size: -
J: TRBJ2-1
V: TRBV4-2

CDR3: CASSLGGQGAYNEQFF
DNA: TGTGCCAGCAGCTTGGGTGGACAGGGGGCGTACAATGAGCAGTTCTTC
D: TRBD1
length: 16
size: -
J: TRBJ2-1
V: TRBV5-4

CDR3: CASSLDQGQETQYF
DNA: TGTGCCAGCAGCTTAGACCAGGGTCAAGAGACCCAGTACTTC
D: -
length: 14
size: once
J: TRBJ2-5
V: TRBV7-9

CDR3: CASSYGTSGSYEQYF
DNA: TGTGCCAGCAGTTATGGGACTAGCGGGAGCTACGAGCAGTACTTC
D: TRBD2
length: 15
size: -
J: TRBJ2-7
V: TRBV6-5

CDR3: CASSIGTGGLNIQYF
DNA: TGTGCCAGCAGTATTGGGACAGGGGGATTAAACATTCAGTACTTC
D: TRBD1
length: 15
size: -
J: TRBJ2-4
V: TRBV5-4

CDR3: CASSYRGFDGGNTEAFF
DNA: TGTGCCAGCAGTTATAGGGGATTCGACGGGGGGAACACTGAAGCTTTCTTT
D: -
length: 17
size: -
J: TRBJ1-1
V: TRBV6-2/TRBV6-3

CDR3: CASSLNLPGYGPGELFF
DNA: TGTGCCAGCAGCTTAAATCTCCCAGGGTACGGCCCCGGGGAGCTGTTTTTT
D: -
length: 17
size: few
J: TRBJ2-2
V: TRBV7-6

CDR3: CASSQGNSPLHF
DNA: TGTGCCAGCAGTCAGGGAAATTCACCCCTCCACTTT
D: -
length: 12
size: -
J: TRBJ1-6
V: TRBV6-5

CDR3: CASSEAWRDRGRDTQYF
DNA: TGTGCCAGCAGTGAAGCGTGGAGGGACAGGGGGCGGGATACGCAGTATTTT
D: TRBD1
length: 17
size: -
J: TRBJ2-3
V: TRBV2